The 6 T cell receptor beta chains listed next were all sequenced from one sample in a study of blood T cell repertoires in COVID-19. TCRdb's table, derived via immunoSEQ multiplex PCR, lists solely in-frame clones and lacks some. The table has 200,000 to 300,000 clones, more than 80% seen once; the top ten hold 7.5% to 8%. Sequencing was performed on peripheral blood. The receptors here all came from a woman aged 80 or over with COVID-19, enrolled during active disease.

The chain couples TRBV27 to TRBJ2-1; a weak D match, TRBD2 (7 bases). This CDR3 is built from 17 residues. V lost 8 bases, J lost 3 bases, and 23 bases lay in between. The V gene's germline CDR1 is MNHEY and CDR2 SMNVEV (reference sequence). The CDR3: CASRGWGLADGYNEQFF. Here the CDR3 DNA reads TGTGCCAGCCGGGGCTGGGGGCTAGCGGACGGCTACAATGAGCAGTTCTTC.

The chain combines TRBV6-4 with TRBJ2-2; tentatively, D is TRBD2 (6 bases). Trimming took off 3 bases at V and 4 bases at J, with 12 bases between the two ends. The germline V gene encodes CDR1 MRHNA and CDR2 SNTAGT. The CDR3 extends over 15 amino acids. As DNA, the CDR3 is TGTGCCAGCAGTGAAGTTGGAGGGACCACCGGGGAGCTGTTTTTT. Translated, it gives CASSEVGGTTGELFF.

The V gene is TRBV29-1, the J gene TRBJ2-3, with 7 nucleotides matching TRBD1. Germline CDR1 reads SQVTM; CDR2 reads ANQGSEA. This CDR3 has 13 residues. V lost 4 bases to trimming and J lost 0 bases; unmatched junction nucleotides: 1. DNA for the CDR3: TGCAGCGTTGTGGGACAGAGCACAGATACGCAGTATTTT. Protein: CSVVGQSTDTQYF.

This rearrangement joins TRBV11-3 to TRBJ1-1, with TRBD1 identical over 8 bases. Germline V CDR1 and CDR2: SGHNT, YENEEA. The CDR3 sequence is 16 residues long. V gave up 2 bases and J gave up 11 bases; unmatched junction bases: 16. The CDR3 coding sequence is TGTGCCAGCAGCTTAATTGGCCCCAGGACAGGGCGTTGGGCTTTCTTT. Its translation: CASSLIGPRTGRWAFF. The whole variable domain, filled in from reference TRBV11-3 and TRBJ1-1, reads EAGVVQSPRYKIIEKKQPVAFWCNPISGHNTLYWYLQNLGQGPELLIRYENEEAVDDSQLPKDRFSAERLKGVDSTLKIQPAELGDSAVYLCASSLIGPRTGRWAFFGQGTRLTVV.

The CDR3 DNA follows: TGTGCCAGCAGTGAGAGCGGGACTCGCACAGATACGCAGTATTTT. Encoded protein: CASSESGTRTDTQYF. This chain uses TRBV6-1 with TRBJ2-3; TRBD2 agrees at 7 bases. With 3 bases clipped from V and 1 base from J, the junction kept 4 bases outside the gene matches. The CDR3 runs 15 residues. Germline lookup yields CDR1 MNHNS and CDR2 SASEGT.

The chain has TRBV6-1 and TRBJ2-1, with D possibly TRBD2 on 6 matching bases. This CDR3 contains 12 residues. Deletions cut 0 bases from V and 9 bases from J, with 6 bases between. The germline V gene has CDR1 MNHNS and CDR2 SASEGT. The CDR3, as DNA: TGTGCCAGCAGTGAAGCGCGGGGTGAGCAGTTCTTC. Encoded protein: CASSEARGEQFF.